This T cell receptor (beta chain) comes out of a study of T-cell memory formation after mild COVID-19. Findings and limits, study-wide: Mostly located in CM and EM were contracting CD4+ clones, with contracting CD8+ clones located in EMRA.

From 5'RACE with constant-segment primers came TCR alpha and TCR beta cDNA libraries that carried sample barcodes and UMIs. Using its own MiXCR run on the 5' RACE reads, TCRdb lists one record per CDR3 protein. The repertoire holds 400,000 to 550,000 distinct CDR3 sequences, approximately 23% seen once, with 9.5% to 15% in the top ten. In regard to this clonotype: What it binds is not known.

The sample comprised PBMCs or a T cell subset sorted from them (not recorded which). The origin of this receptor is an adult woman who had mild COVID-19 (a few samples of this study predate the infection). Cell type and time point are not known.

CDR3 DNA: TGTGCCAGCAGCCAAGGGACAATTTTGGAGACCCAGTACTTC. Translated: CASSQGTILETQYF. V usage is TRBV3-1 and J usage is TRBJ2-5; tentative D call: TRBD1 (5 bases). The germline V gene encodes CDR1 LGHDT and CDR2 YNNKEL (reference sequence). The ends were cut back, 1 base at V and 5 bases at J, with 11 bases in the middle. This CDR3 region has 14 residues.